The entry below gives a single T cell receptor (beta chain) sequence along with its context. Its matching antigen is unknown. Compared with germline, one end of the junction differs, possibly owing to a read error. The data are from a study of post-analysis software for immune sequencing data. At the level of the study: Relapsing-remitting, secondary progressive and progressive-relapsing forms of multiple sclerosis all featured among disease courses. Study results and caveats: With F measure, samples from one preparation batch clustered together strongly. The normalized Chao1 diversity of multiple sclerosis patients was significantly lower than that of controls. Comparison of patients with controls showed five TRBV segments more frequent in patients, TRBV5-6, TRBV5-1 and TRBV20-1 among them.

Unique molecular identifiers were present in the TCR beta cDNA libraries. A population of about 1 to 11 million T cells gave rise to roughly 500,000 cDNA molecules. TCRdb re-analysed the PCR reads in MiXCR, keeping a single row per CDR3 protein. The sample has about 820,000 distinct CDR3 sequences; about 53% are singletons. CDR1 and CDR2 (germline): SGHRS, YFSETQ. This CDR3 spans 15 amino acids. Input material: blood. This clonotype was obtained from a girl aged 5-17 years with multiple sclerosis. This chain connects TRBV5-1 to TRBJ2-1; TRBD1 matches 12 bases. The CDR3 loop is CASSSGTGGYIEQFF. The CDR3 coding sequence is TGCGCCAGCAGCTCAGGGACAGGGGGCTACATTGAGCAGTTCTTC.